This T cell receptor (beta chain) appears in the sequencing data of a study of cytomegalovirus exposure and HLA in healthy donors. On this clone: Its antigen is still unknown.

PCR involved 60 Vbeta and 13 Jbeta primers. Only in-frame clones appear in the TCRdb table, and some are missing; sequencing was by immunoSEQ multiplex PCR. The table includes 100,000 to 120,000 clones, roughly 72% detected once. Trimming took 1 base from V and 2 from J; bases not matched to a gene: 5. Per the germline V gene, CDR1 is MDHEN and CDR2 is SYDVKM. This CDR3 comprises 15 residues. Study conclusions and caveats: Per published reports, the classifier diagnosed cytomegalovirus status with high specificity and sensitivity. Common viral pathogens were later found to be apparently linked to several of the most significant clusters.

The clonotype originates from a woman aged 40 to 49 in good health and CMV-seropositive. The chain combines TRBV28 with TRBJ2-7; 7 bases are a match to TRBD2. Sequenced material: PBMCs. CDR3 nucleotides: TGTGCCAGCAGTTTATTGGGCGGGAGTCCCTACGAGCAGTACTTC. Translating it yields CASSLLGGSPYEQYF.